Only one count was recorded for the clone carrying this T cell receptor (beta chain). The antigen is undetermined. Per sample, extraction of total RNA gave at least 5.5 micrograms in every case. This record comes from a study of blood T cells in healthy people across ages. General study findings and limits: Older age coincided with a roughly linear decline in TCR beta diversity per million T cells. Since the PBMCs were unsorted, naive and antigen-experienced cells could not be conclusively compared.

With a J-beta primer mix and a sample-barcoded 5' primer, a second PCR ran roughly 6 to 11 cycles. A single record per CDR3 protein comes from TCRdb applying MiXCR to the 5' RACE reads. The table has about 830,000 distinct CDR3 sequences, around 62% seen once. V dropped 5 bases and J dropped 5 bases, with 15 bases sitting between them. The CDR3 length is 14 residues. The germline V gene encodes CDR1 MNHEY and CDR2 SMNVEV (reference sequence). The sequencing sample was made of blood. This chain uses TRBV27 with TRBJ1-1; D perhaps matches TRBD1 (6 bases). This clonotype originated in a man aged 25-40 years in good health. This CDR3 is CASSTKTGTTEAFF. The CDR3 bases are TGTGCCAGCAGTACCAAGACAGGAACGACTGAAGCTTTCTTT.